These 28 T cell receptor beta chains were sequenced from one sample in a study of T cell responses to AZD1222 COVID-19 vaccine (dated by TCRdb to about 2021). The library was obtained by the immunoSEQ multiplex PCR assay. TCRdb limited this immuneACCESS table to in-frame rearrangements with V and J called. A share of clones is missing; checked studies link under half to unresolved V genes, and the rest is unexplained. The sample table records under 200,000 clones; under 95% of these occur just once. In total, the top ten clones hold approximately 1.3% of the sample. The time point label of this sample denotes: about 28 days (+/-7) after the second vaccine dose. Specimen: peripheral blood, collected 28 days after the second AZD1222 dose. The origin of the receptors is an adult who received the AZD1222 COVID-19 vaccine.

The V call is TRBV30, the J call TRBJ1-5; tentatively, D is TRBD1 (5 bases). CDR3 length equals 13 residues. Germline CDR1 is GTSNPN and CDR2 is SVGIG (reference sequence). The V and J ends lost 3 bases and 3 bases respectively, with 9 bases between them. This CDR3 is CAWREQDNQPQHF. The CDR3 DNA reads as TGTGCCTGGAGGGAACAGGACAATCAGCCCCAGCATTTT. The full variable domain, with the rest looked up from reference TRBV30 and TRBJ1-5, is SQTIHQWPATLVQPVGSPLSLECTVEGTSNPNLYWYRQAAGRGLQLLFYSVGIGQISSEVPQNLSASRPQDRQFILSSKKLLLSDSGFYLCAWREQDNQPQHFGDGTRLSIL.

The J gene is TRBJ2-6, the V gene TRBV24-1; D gene ambiguous. Germline lookup yields CDR1 KGHDR and CDR2 SFDVKD. This CDR3 comprises 16 residues. V was clipped by 3 bases and J by 0 bases, with 8 bases between them. The CDR3, as DNA: TGTGCCACCAGTGATCCCCACAGCTCTGGGGCCAACGTCCTGACTTTC. Protein product: CATSDPHSSGANVLTF.

This clone has only a few counts. Other DNA sequences in the same sample also yield this CDR3. This CDR3 is CASSQGGEAFF. CDR3 sequence (DNA): TGTGCCAGCAGCCAAGGGGGCGAAGCTTTCTTT. V usage is TRBV3-1 (or the pseudogene TRBV3-2) and J usage is TRBJ1-1, with D possibly matching TRBD1 (5 bases). The CDR3 has 11 residues. The germline V gene encodes CDR1 LGHDT and CDR2 YNNKEL (reference sequence). The V end was cut by 1 base, the J end by 8 bases, with 5 bases between.

This rearrangement joins TRBV4-2 to TRBJ1-5; tentatively, D is TRBD1 (5 bases). In germline, CDR1 is LGHNA, CDR2 YNFKEQ. The CDR3 is made up of 17 amino acids. V lost 0 bases, J lost 6 bases, and 18 bases lay in between. The DNA for the CDR3 is TGTGCCAGCAGCCAAGAGGGGACGGTGTGGGGGGGTCAGCCCCAGCATTTT. Protein sequence: CASSQEGTVWGGQPQHF.

The genes are TRBV7-2 and TRBJ1-4, with TRBD1 matching over 7 bases. After removal of 4 bases from V and 8 bases from J, the junction contained 10 bases not matched to a gene. CDR3 length equals 15 residues. Germline V gene lookup returns CDR1 SGHTA and CDR2 FQGNSA. Here the CDR3 reads CASSSSRGQGEKLFF. The DNA for the CDR3 is TGTGCCAGCAGCTCCTCAAGGGGGCAGGGGGAAAAACTGTTTTTT.

The gene calls are TRBV12-3 or TRBV12-4 and TRBJ1-5; D is unclear. V lost 1 base and J lost 5, with 6 bases in between. The CDR3 is 13 residues long. CDR3 region: CASSLGPYQPQHF. In DNA form, the CDR3 reads TGTGCCAGCAGTTTAGGTCCATATCAGCCCCAGCATTTT.

This rearrangement joins TRBV28 to TRBJ2-7; D is undetermined. Trimming stripped 2 bases from V and 0 bases from J, with 11 bases between. Germline V lookup: CDR1 MDHEN, CDR2 SYDVKM. The CDR3 totals 15 residues. CDR3 sequence: CASSLRRSNSYEQYF. The CDR3 coding sequence is TGTGCCAGCAGTTTAAGAAGGTCTAACTCCTACGAGCAGTACTTC.

The J gene is TRBJ1-3, the V gene TRBV5-1, with D perhaps matching TRBD1 (6 bases). V shed 2 bases and J shed 3 bases, with 12 bases lying between them. Germline CDR1 is SGHRS and CDR2 is YFSETQ. The CDR3 consists of 15 residues. CDR3 protein: CASSFLGASGNTIYF. The CDR3 DNA follows: TGCGCCAGCAGCTTTCTGGGGGCAAGTGGAAACACCATATATTTT.

This chain links TRBV5-1 with TRBJ1-1; the match to TRBD1 covers 8 bases. The CDR3 runs 16 residues. CDR1 is SGHRS and CDR2 is YFSETQ in the germline V gene. Germline trimming cut 4 bases from V and 0 bases from J; bases unmatched to any gene: 8. The CDR3 DNA is TGCGCCAGCAGCCCCGACAGGGGCCTGGTGAACACTGAAGCTTTCTTT. This codes for CASSPDRGLVNTEAFF.

The chain recombines TRBV5-1 with TRBJ2-7; no firm D call. Germline values: CDR1 SGHRS, CDR2 YFSETQ. The CDR3 sequence is 14 residues long. Trimming pared 0 bases from V and 1 base from J, leaving 8 bases between. CDR3 region: CASSLEGRSYEQYF. The CDR3 nucleotides read TGCGCCAGCAGCTTGGAGGGCCGATCCTACGAGCAGTACTTC.

CDR3 residues: CATSQFDSKGGDTEAFF. DNA for the CDR3: TGTGCCACCAGCCAGTTCGACAGCAAGGGAGGTGACACTGAAGCTTTCTTT. The genes are TRBV24-1 and TRBJ1-1; D might be TRBD1 (5 bases). The CDR3 consists of 17 residues. Trimming took 7 bases from V and 3 from J, leaving 23 bases between them. Germline lookup yields CDR1 KGHDR and CDR2 SFDVKD.

The chain employs TRBV12-3 or TRBV12-4 and TRBJ2-7; D could derive from TRBD1 or TRBD2 (5 bases each). This CDR3 region has 13 residues. V lost 3 bases, J lost 3 bases, and 9 bases lay in between. The CDR3 region has the DNA TGTGCCAGCAGTTTGGGACGGTACTACGAGCAGTACTTC. The encoded protein is CASSLGRYYEQYF.

This rearrangement joins TRBV15 to TRBJ2-1, with D maybe TRBD2 (6 bases). Germline V gene lookup returns CDR1 LNHNV and CDR2 YYDKDF (reference sequence). There are 15 residues in the CDR3. V was shortened by 5 bases and J by 1 base, with 12 bases between the two germline ends. DNA of the CDR3: TGTGCCACCAGCGGAGGGCGGGAATCCTACAATGAGCAGTTCTTC. This gives the protein CATSGGRESYNEQFF.

The V and J genes are TRBV6-5 and TRBJ1-5, with a possible D match to TRBD1 (5 bases). Germline-derived CDR1 and CDR2 are MNHEY and SVGAGI. Deletions cut 6 bases from V and 6 bases from J, with 15 bases between. The CDR3 is made up of 14 amino acids. The DNA of the CDR3 is TGTGCCAGCAGAAACGGGGGGTCGGGTCAGCCCCAGCATTTT. Protein product: CASRNGGSGQPQHF.

This chain's CDR3 is CAISANSDGGYTF. CDR3 nucleotides: TGTGCCATCAGTGCGAACAGTGACGGCGGCTACACCTTC. The chain joins TRBV10-3 to TRBJ1-2; D is ambiguous. V was shortened by 4 bases and J by 8 bases, with 14 bases between the two germline ends. Germline V gene data show CDR1 as ENHRY and CDR2 as SYGVKD. The CDR3 is made up of 13 amino acids.

The chain joins TRBV2 to TRBJ2-1, with 11 bases aligning to TRBD2. V lost 5 bases to trimming and J lost 4 bases; unmatched junction nucleotides: 13. Germline CDR1 SNHLY, CDR2 FYNNEI. CDR3 size: 18 residues. This chain's CDR3 is CASSTPASGGLPYNEQFF. The CDR3, as DNA: TGTGCCAGCAGTACCCCGGCTAGCGGGGGGCTACCATACAATGAGCAGTTCTTC.

The CDR3 bases are TGTGCCAGTAGCCGGGCGGGGACGAACACTGAAGCTTTCTTT. Translated: CASSRAGTNTEAFF. V gene TRBV19 combines with J gene TRBJ1-1, with D tentatively TRBD1 (5 bases). This CDR3 comprises 14 residues. Germline V gene data show CDR1 as LNHDA and CDR2 as SQIVND (reference sequence). The germline V and J ends were trimmed by 6 bases and 1 base, with 12 bases remaining between them.

The chain combines TRBV28 with TRBJ1-1; tentatively, D is TRBD1 (5 bases). From germline, CDR1 is MDHEN and CDR2 SYDVKM. V lost 8 bases and J lost 11, with 18 bases in between. This CDR3 comprises 12 residues. CDR3 amino acids: CASALRGTSAFF. The CDR3 DNA reads TGTGCCAGCGCCCTAAGGGGTACTAGCGCTTTCTTT.

The rearrangement joins TRBV19 to TRBJ1-1; TRBD1 might be the D (6 bases). Germline V gene sequence: CDR1 LNHDA, CDR2 SQIVND (reference sequence). The CDR3 sequence is 14 residues long. Trimming shortened V by 5 bases and J by 8 bases, and 18 bases separated the two germline ends. The CDR3 here is CASSAMASGGEAFF. CDR3 nucleotides: TGTGCCAGTAGTGCCATGGCGTCCGGGGGCGAAGCTTTCTTT.

V gene TRBV4-1 combines with J gene TRBJ1-5; D call uncertain. CDR1 and CDR2 from the germline V gene are MGHRA and YSYEKL. V was clipped by 0 bases and J by 1 base, with 1 base between them. This CDR3 region has 13 residues. This chain's CDR3 is CASSQESNQPQHF. The CDR3 region has the DNA TGCGCCAGCAGCCAAGAGAGCAATCAGCCCCAGCATTTT.

V usage is TRBV7-9 and J usage is TRBJ1-2, with 9 bases fitting TRBD1. With 5 bases clipped from V and 2 bases from J, the junction kept 12 bases outside the gene matches. There are 17 residues in the CDR3. Germline lookup yields CDR1 SEHNR and CDR2 FQNEAQ (reference sequence). CDR3 DNA sequence: TGTGCCAGCAGCCTCCGCAGGGCGGGACAGGGAAACTATGGCTACACCTTC. Translated: CASSLRRAGQGNYGYTF.

The chain couples TRBV27 to TRBJ1-1, with D maybe TRBD1 (6 bases). Trimming shortened V by 6 bases and J by 8 bases, and 13 bases separated the two germline ends. Germline CDR1 is MNHEY and CDR2 is SMNVEV (reference sequence). The CDR3 contains 12 residues. CDR3: CASRSGGAEAFF. CDR3 nucleotides: TGTGCCAGCAGAAGCGGGGGCGCCGAAGCTTTCTTT.

This clone was detected only once. V and J are TRBV6-6 and TRBJ1-2, with D possibly TRBD1 on 5 matching bases. In germline, CDR1 is MNHNY, CDR2 SVGAGI (reference sequence). V was pared by 1 base and J by 6 bases, with 12 bases between. The CDR3 has 14 residues. The CDR3 protein is CASSYLEGINGYTF. In nucleotides, the CDR3 is TGTGCCAGCAGTTACTTAGAGGGGATCAATGGCTACACCTTC.

This clone was detected only a few times. This chain connects TRBV7-9 to TRBJ1-5; D is undetermined. Germline CDR1 SEHNR, CDR2 FQNEAQ (reference sequence). V was shortened by 2 bases and J by 0 bases, with 11 bases between the two germline ends. CDR3 size: 16 residues. The chain's CDR3 is CASSLRLADSNQPQHF. In nucleotides, the CDR3 is TGTGCCAGCAGCTTAAGGTTAGCAGATAGCAATCAGCCCCAGCATTTT.

This clone came up a few times. V is TRBV6-2 or TRBV6-3 and J is TRBJ1-1; the D gene is possibly TRBD1 (6 bases). V was cut by 5 bases and J by 4 bases, with 20 bases left in between. This CDR3 contains 16 residues. Germline CDR1 and CDR2: MNHEY and SVGEGT. CDR3 sequence (DNA): TGTGCCAGCAGTGCCGCCTCTAGGGGGGTGACCACTGAAGCTTTCTTT. Residues: CASSAASRGVTTEAFF.

This clone came up a few times. The V call is TRBV15, the J call TRBJ2-2; 9 nucleotides agree with TRBD2. Per the germline V gene, CDR1 is LNHNV and CDR2 is YYDKDF (reference sequence). The CDR3 contains 15 residues. The ends lost 0 bases at V and 4 bases at J; junction bases unmatched: 0. DNA for the CDR3: TGTGCCACCAGCAGAGATAGCGGGAGCACCGGGGAGCTGTTTTTT. Amino acid sequence: CATSRDSGSTGELFF.

The rearrangement uses TRBV13 and TRBJ1-3; D ambiguous. V lost 5 bases and J lost 2, with 7 bases in between. The CDR3 loop spans 13 amino acids. Germline CDR1 PRHDT, CDR2 FYEKMQ (reference sequence). The CDR3 DNA follows: TGTGCCAGCAGCCCCCAGGCTGGAAACACCATATATTTT. Its protein product is CASSPQAGNTIYF. Full variable domain (outside the CDR3, taken from reference TRBV13 and TRBJ1-3): AAGVIQSPRHLIKEKRETATLKCYPIPRHDTVYWYQQGPGQDPQFLISFYEKMQSDKGSIPDRFSAQQFSDYHSELNMSSLELGDSALYFCASSPQAGNTIYFGEGSWLTVV.

This chain joins TRBV28 and TRBJ2-2; D is unresolved. This CDR3 is built from 12 residues. V lost 4 bases, J lost 3 bases, and 3 bases lay in between. Per germline, CDR1 MDHEN and CDR2 SYDVKM. This chain's CDR3 is CASSSDTGELFF. CDR3 DNA: TGTGCCAGCAGTTCTGACACCGGGGAGCTGTTTTTT.